One sample yielded the 2 T cell receptor beta chains listed below, sequenced in a study of identical twins. TCRdb reanalysed the 5' RACE reads using MiXCR and keeps one entry per CDR3 protein. The top ten clones hold 5.4% of a sample with 200,000 to 250,000 distinct CDR3 sequences, 7% to 8.5% of them seen once. The same data also contributed to another study, on yellow fever vaccine responses in identical twins.

Sequenced: CD8+ T cells sorted from blood. The receptors derive from a young woman in good health.

This clonotype has a count of ten or more. V gene TRBV5-1 combines with J gene TRBJ2-7; TRBD1 is a possible D gene (5 bases). CDR1 is SGHRS, CDR2 YFSETQ, per germline. The CDR3 contains 12 residues. V was cut by 4 bases and J by 5 bases, with 10 bases left in between. The CDR3 here is CASSPNRNEQYF. The DNA for the CDR3 is TGCGCCAGCAGCCCCAACAGGAACGAGCAGTACTTC. Looking up the rest from reference TRBV5-1 and TRBJ2-7 gives the full variable domain: KAGVTQTPRYLIKTRGQQVTLSCSPISGHRSVSWYQQTPGQGLQFLFEYFSETQRNKGNFPGRFSGRQFSNSRSEMNVSTLELGDSALYLCASSPNRNEQYFGPGTRLTVT.

Comments on this clonotype: This may stem from a read error, because a much larger clone lies one nucleotide away. This sequence joins TRBV5-1 and TRBJ2-1, with D tentatively TRBD1 (5 bases). The CDR3 is 13 amino acids. The V and J ends lost 3 bases and 9 bases respectively, with 13 bases between them. In germline, CDR1 is SGHRS, CDR2 YFSETQ. The CDR3 spells CASSYIGVSEQFF. CDR3 DNA: TGCGCCAGCAGCTACATAGGGGTCAGTGAGCAGTTCTTC.